This T cell receptor beta chain originates from a study of blood T cell repertoires in COVID-19. Overall study context: Sites in the United States, Italy and Spain provided acute and convalescent COVID-19 samples. T cells, B-cell-depleted T cells, or PBMCs provided the cDNA or gDNA that served as material.

Turning to this clone: Additional DNA sequences in this sample encode the identical CDR3.

Germline V gives CDR1 SNHLY, CDR2 FYNNEI. Losses at the gene ends were 5 bases for V and 3 bases for J; bases not matched to a gene: 4. This CDR3 has 13 amino acids. Authors' methods: Scientists estimated how many nucleated cells there were by amplifying reference gene primers. Libraries were prepared by immunoSEQ multiplex PCR; TCRdb keeps only in-frame clonotypes and omits some of them. V, J and clone size are taken as reported in that table, and D and trimming were inferred from the DNA itself. The table records about 97,000 clones, roughly nine tenths of them present only once. This sequence originates from a man aged 45-65 years with acute or convalescent COVID-19. V usage is TRBV2 and J usage is TRBJ2-7, with 7 bases identical to TRBD1. Input material: peripheral blood. The CDR3 is CASSRDSSYEQYF. As DNA, the CDR3 is TGTGCCAGCAGTCGGGACAGTAGCTACGAGCAGTACTTC.